Below, one TCR beta chain is given with its context. Its specificity is unknown. The source of the sample is a study of cytomegalovirus exposure and HLA in healthy donors. Study-wide context: Among the 300 to 400 donors who were genotyped, 81% fell in the genetic ancestry cluster that is associated with self-reported Caucasian donors.

Researchers ran the PCR with 60 Vbeta and 13 Jbeta primers. The table came from immunoSEQ multiplex PCR; TCRdb's copy has only in-frame clones and leaves some out. In the table there are about 140,000 clones, approximately 67% of which are singletons. This CDR3 has 13 residues. Trimming shortened V by 0 bases and J by 4 bases, and 6 bases separated the two germline ends. The germline gives CDR1 LGHNA, CDR2 YNFKEQ. Findings and limits, study-wide: Owing to their indistinguishability, certain V segments, notably TRBV6-2 and TRBV6-3, were excluded. In a later analysis, productive TCRs from donors in an Asian-associated ancestry cluster reportedly carried fewer N-insertions than the cohort mean.

Regarding donors, all were healthy bone marrow donors. The clonotype comes from a woman aged 55-69 years in good health and CMV-seronegative. Sequences were obtained from PBMCs. The chain links TRBV4-2 to TRBJ1-2; no clear D gene. CDR3 protein: CASSQEGFYGYTF. The CDR3 coding sequence is TGTGCCAGCAGCCAAGAGGGCTTCTATGGCTACACCTTC.